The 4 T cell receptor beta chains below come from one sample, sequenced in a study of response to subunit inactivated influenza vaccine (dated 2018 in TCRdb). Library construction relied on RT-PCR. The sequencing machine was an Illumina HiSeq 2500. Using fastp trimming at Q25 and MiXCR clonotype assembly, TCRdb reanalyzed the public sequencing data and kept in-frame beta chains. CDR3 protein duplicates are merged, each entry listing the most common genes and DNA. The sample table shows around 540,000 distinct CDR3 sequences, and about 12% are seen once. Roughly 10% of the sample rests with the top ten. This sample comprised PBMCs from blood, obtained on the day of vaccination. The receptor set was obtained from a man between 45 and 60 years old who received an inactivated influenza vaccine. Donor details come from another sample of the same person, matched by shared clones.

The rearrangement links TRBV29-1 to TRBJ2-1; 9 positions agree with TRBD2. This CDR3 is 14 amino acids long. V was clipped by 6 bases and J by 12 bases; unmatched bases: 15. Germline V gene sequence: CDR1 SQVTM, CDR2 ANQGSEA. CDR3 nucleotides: TGCAGCGTAACTGCTGGCGGGGGGGCCGCGCGGCAGTTCTTC. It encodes CSVTAGGGAARQFF.

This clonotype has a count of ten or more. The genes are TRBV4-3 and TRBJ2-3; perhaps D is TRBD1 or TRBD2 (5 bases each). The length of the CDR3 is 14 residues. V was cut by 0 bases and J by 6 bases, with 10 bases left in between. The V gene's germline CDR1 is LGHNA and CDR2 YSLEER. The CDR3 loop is CASSQEDWGDTQYF. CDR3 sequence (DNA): TGCGCCAGCAGCCAAGAGGATTGGGGGGATACGCAGTATTTT.

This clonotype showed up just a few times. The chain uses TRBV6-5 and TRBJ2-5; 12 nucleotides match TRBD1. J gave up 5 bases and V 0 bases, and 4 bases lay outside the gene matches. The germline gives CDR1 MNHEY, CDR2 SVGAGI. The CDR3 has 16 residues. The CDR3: CASSYSGQGAKETQYF. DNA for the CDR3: TGTGCCAGCAGTTACTCGGGACAGGGGGCGAAGGAGACCCAGTACTTC.

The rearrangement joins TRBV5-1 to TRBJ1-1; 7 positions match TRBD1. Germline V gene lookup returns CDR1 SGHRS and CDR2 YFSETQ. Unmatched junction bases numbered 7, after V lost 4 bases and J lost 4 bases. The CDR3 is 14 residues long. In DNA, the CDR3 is TGCGCCAGCAGCCCTCACAGGGGCGTCACTGAAGCTTTCTTT. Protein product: CASSPHRGVTEAFF.